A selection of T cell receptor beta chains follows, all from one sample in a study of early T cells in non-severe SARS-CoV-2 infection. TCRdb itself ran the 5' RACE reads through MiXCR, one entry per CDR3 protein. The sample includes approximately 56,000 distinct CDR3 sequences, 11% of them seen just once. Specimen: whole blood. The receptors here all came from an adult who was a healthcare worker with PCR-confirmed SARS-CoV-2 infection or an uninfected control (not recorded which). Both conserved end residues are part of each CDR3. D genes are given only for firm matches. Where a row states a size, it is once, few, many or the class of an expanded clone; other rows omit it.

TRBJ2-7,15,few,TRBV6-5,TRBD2,TGTGCCAGCAGTTACAGCGGGAGGGCCTCGCGCGAGCAGTACTTC,CASSYSGRASREQYF
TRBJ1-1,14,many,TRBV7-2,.,TGTGCCAGCAACGAATGGGATATGTACACTGAAGCTTTCTTT,CASNEWDMYTEAFF
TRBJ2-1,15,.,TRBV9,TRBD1,TGTGCCAGCAGCGTAGAGGGACAGGGGTCCAATGAGCAGTTCTTC,CASSVEGQGSNEQFF
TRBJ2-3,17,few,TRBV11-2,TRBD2,TGTGCCAGCAGCTTAGGGACAAGCGGGGGGGCAACAGATACGCAGTATTTT,CASSLGTSGGATDTQYF
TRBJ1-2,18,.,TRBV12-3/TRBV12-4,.,TGTGCCAGCACCGATTTACCCCTCGGCGGGGGGAAAGGCTATGGCTACACCTTC,CASTDLPLGGGKGYGYTF
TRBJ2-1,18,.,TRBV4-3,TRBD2,TGCGCCAGCAGCCAAGATCTCATGGGGACTAGCGGGAGTGATGAGCAGTTCTTC,CASSQDLMGTSGSDEQFF
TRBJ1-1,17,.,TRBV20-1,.,TGCAGTGCTAGGTCGGGACATGGAGCTAGTACGAGCACTGAAGCTTTCTTT,CSARSGHGASTSTEAFF
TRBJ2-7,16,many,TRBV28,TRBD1,TGTGCCAGCAGTAACCCTTCTGTGACAGGGGCCTACGAGCAGTACTTC,CASSNPSVTGAYEQYF
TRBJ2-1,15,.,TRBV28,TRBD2,TGTGCCAGCAGCTCACCTGGACTAGCGGGAAACGAGCAGTTCTTC,CASSSPGLAGNEQFF
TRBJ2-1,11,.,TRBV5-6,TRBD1,TGTGCCAGCAGCCTCCCGGGACAGGATTTCTTC,CASSLPGQDFF
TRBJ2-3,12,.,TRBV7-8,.,TGTGCCAGCAGACCCAGGGGAGATACGCAGTATTTT,CASRPRGDTQYF
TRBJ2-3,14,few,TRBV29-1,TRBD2,TGCAGCGTCGCTAGCGGGGCTAGCACAGATACGCAGTATTTT,CSVASGASTDTQYF
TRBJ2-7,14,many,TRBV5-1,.,TGCGCCAGCACCCCAGGGGCAGGACGATACGAGCAGTACTTC,CASTPGAGRYEQYF
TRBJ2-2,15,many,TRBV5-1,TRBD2,TGCGCCAGCAGCATGACTAGCGAGGGCACCGGGGAGCTGTTTTTT,CASSMTSEGTGELFF
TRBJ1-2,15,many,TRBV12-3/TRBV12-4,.,TGTGCCAGCCGGAGCCACAGACAGGATCTATATGGCTACACCTTC,CASRSHRQDLYGYTF
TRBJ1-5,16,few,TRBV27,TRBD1,TGTGCCAGCGGGACCAGGGGGCAACGAGGAAATCAGCCCCAGCATTTT,CASGTRGQRGNQPQHF
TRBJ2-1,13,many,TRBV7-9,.,TGTGCCAGCAGCTTAGATCGTCTCAATGAGCAGTTCTTC,CASSLDRLNEQFF
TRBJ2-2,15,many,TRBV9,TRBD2,TGTGCCAGCAGCGTTGCAGCGGGGGAATTCGGGGAGCTGTTTTTT,CASSVAAGEFGELFF
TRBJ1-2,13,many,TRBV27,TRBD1,TGTGCCAGCAGATTTGACAGGGGCTATGGCTACACCTTC,CASRFDRGYGYTF
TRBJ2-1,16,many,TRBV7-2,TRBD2,TGTGCCAGCAGCTTACCCCGCGGGGGGGCCGTAAATGAGCAGTTCTTC,CASSLPRGGAVNEQFF